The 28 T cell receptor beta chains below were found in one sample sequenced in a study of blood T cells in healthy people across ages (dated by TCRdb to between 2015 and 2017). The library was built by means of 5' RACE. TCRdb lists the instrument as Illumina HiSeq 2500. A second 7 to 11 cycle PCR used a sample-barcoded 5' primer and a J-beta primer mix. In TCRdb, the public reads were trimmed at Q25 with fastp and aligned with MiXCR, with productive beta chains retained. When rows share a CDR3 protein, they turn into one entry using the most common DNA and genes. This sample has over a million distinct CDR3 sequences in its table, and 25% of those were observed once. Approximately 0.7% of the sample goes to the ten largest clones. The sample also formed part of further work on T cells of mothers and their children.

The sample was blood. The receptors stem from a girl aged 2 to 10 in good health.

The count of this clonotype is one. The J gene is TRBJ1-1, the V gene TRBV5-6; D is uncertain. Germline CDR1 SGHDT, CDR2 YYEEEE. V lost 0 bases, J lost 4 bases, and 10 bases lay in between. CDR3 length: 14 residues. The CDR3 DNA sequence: TGTGCCAGCAGCTTGGAGGGTTGGGGCACTGAAGCTTTCTTT. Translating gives CASSLEGWGTEAFF.

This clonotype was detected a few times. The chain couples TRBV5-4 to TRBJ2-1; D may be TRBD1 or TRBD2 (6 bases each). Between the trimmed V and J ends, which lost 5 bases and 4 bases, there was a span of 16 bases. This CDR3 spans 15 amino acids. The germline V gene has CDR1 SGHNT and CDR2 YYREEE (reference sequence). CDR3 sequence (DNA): TGTGCCAGCAGAAGGGGGGACGCACCATACAATGAGCAGTTCTTC. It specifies CASRRGDAPYNEQFF.

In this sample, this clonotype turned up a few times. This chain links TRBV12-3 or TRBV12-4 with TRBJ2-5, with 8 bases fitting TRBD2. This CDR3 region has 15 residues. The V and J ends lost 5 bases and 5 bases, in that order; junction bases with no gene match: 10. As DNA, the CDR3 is TGTGCCAGCAGTCCCTCCAGCGGGAGCGGGGAGACCCAGTACTTC. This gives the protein CASSPSSGSGETQYF.

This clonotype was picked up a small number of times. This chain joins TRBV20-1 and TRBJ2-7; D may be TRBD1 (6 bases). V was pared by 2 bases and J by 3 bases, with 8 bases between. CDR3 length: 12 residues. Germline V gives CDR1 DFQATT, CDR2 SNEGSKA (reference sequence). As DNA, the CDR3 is TGCAGTGCTAGACCGGACAGCTACGAGCAGTACTTC. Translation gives CSARPDSYEQYF.

CDR3 amino acids: CASSFFDSTYNEQFF. DNA for the CDR3: TGTGCCAGCAGTTTCTTCGACTCCACCTACAATGAGCAGTTCTTC. The chain uses TRBV27 and TRBJ2-1; D gene uncertain. The CDR3 covers 15 residues. Germline-derived CDR1 and CDR2 are MNHEY and SMNVEV (reference sequence). V was shortened by 3 bases and J by 2 bases, with 11 bases between the two germline ends.

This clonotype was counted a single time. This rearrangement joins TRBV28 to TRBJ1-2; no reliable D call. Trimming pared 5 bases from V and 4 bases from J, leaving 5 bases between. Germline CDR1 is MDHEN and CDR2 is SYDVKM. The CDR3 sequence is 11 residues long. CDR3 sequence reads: CASSRVYGYTF. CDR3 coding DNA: TGTGCCAGCAGTAGAGTCTATGGCTACACCTTC.

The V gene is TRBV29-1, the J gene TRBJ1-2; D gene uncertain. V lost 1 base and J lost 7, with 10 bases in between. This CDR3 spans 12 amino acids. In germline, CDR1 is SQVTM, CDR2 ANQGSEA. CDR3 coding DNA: TGCAGCGTTGAAGTAACTTTGGGTGGCTACACCTTC. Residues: CSVEVTLGGYTF.

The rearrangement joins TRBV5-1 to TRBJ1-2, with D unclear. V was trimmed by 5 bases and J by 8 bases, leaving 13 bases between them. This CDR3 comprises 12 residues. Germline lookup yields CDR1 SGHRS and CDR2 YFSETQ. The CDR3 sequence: CASSSDMGGYTF. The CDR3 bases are TGCGCCAGCAGTTCAGATATGGGAGGCTACACCTTC.

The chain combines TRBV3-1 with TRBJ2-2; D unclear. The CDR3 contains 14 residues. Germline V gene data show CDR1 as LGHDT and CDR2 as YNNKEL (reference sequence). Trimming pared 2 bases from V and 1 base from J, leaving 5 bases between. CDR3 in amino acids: CASSQSRNTGELFF. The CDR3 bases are TGTGCCAGCAGCCAATCTAGGAACACCGGGGAGCTGTTTTTT.

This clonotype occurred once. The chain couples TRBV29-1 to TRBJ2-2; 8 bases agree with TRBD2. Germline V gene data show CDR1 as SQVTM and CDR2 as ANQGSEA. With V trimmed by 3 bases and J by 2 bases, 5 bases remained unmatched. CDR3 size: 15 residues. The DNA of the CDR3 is TGCAGCGTTGAGGCAGCGGGGGTAAACACCGGGGAGCTGTTTTTT. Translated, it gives CSVEAAGVNTGELFF.

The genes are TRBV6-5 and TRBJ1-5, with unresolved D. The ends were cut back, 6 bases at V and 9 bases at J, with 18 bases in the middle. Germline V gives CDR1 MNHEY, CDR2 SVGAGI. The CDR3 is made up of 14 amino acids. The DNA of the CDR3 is TGTGCCAGCAGGAAAGACGGACGCAAGGGGCCCCAGCATTTT. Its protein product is CASRKDGRKGPQHF.

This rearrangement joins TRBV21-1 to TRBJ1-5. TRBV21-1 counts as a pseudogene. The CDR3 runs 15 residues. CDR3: CASSKEGRADQPQHF. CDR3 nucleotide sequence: TGTGCCAGCAGCAAAGAAGGCAGGGCGGACCAGCCCCAGCATTTT.

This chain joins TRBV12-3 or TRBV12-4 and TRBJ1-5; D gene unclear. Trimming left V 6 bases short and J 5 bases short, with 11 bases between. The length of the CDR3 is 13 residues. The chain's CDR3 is CASSRAIHQPQHF. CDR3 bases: TGTGCCAGCAGCCGGGCAATCCATCAGCCCCAGCATTTT.

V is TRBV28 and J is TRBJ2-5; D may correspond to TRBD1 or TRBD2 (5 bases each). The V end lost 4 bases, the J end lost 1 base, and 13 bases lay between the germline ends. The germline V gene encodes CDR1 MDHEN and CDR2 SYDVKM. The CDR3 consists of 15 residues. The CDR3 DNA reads TGTGCCAGCAGTTACGAGTCTGGGGGCCAAGAGACCCAGTACTTC. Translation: CASSYESGGQETQYF.

The CDR3 protein is CASSLSPWLAGDYYNEQFF. CDR3 coding DNA: TGTGCCAGCAGCTTATCCCCCTGGCTAGCGGGAGATTACTACAATGAGCAGTTCTTC. This rearrangement joins TRBV7-3 to TRBJ2-1; 10 nucleotides align to TRBD2. CDR1 is SGHTA and CDR2 is FQGTGA in the germline V gene. Germline trimming cut 2 bases from V and 3 bases from J; bases unmatched to any gene: 13. The CDR3 length is 19 residues.

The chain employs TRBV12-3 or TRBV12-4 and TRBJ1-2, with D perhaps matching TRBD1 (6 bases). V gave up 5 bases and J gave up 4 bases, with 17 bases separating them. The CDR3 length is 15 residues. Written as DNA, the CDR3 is TGTGCCAGCAGTCCGGGGACTGGACAGACCTATGGCTACACCTTC. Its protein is CASSPGTGQTYGYTF.

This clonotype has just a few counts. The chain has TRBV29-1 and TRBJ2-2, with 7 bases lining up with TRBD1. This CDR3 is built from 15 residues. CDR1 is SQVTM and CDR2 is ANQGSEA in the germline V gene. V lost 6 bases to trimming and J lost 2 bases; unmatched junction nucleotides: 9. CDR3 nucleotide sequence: TGCAGCGTGACCATGTGGGACAGAAACACCGGGGAGCTGTTTTTT. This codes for CSVTMWDRNTGELFF.

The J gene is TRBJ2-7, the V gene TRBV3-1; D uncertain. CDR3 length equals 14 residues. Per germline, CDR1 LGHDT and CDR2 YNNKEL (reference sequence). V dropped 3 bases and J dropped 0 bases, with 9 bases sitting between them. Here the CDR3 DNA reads TGTGCCAGCAGCCAGTTTTACAACTCCTACGAGCAGTACTTC. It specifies CASSQFYNSYEQYF.

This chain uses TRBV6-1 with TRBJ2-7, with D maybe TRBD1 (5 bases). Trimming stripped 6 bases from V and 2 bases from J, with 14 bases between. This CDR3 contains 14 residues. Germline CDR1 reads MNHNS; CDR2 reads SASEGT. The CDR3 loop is CASRTTGITYEQYF. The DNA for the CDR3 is TGTGCCAGCAGAACTACAGGCATTACCTACGAGCAGTACTTC.

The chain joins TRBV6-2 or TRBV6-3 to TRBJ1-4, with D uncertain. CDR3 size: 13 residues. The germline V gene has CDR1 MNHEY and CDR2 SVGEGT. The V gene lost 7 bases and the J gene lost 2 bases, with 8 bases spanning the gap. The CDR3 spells CASNADTNEKLFF. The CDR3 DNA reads TGTGCCAGCAACGCCGATACTAATGAAAAACTGTTTTTT.

CDR3 in amino acids: CASNIGWRPPNQPQHF. The CDR3 DNA sequence: TGTGCCAGCAATATAGGCTGGCGCCCTCCCAATCAGCCCCAGCATTTT. The V call is TRBV6-1, the J call TRBJ1-5; D uncertain. CDR3 length: 16 amino acids. Germline CDR1 and CDR2: MNHNS and SASEGT. Trimming took 7 bases from V and 3 from J, leaving 19 bases between them.

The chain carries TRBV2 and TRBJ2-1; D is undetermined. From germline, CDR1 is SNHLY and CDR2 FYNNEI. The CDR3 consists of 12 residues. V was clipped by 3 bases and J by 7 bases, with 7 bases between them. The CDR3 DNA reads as TGTGCCAGCAGTGACCCTTGGAATGAGCAGTTCTTC. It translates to CASSDPWNEQFF.

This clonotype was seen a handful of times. This CDR3 is CASSQEVGGFSPLHF. DNA for the CDR3: TGTGCCAGCAGCCAAGAGGTGGGGGGATTTTCACCCCTCCACTTT. The chain is built from TRBV4-2 and TRBJ1-6, with D possibly TRBD1 on 5 matching bases. V was cut by 0 bases and J by 9 bases, with 12 bases left in between. The CDR3 length is 15 residues. Per the germline V gene, CDR1 is LGHNA and CDR2 is YNFKEQ.

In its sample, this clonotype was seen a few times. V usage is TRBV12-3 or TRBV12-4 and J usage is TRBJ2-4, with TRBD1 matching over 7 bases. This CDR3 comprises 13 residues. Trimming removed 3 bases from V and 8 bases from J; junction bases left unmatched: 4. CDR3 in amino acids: CASSLPGGDIQYF. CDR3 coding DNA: TGTGCCAGCAGTTTGCCAGGGGGAGACATTCAGTACTTC.

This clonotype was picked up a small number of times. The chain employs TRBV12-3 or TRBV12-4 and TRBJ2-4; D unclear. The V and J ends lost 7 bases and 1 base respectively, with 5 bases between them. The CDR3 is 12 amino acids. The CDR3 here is CASKAAKNIQYF. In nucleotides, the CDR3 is TGTGCCAGCAAGGCGGCCAAAAACATTCAGTACTTC.

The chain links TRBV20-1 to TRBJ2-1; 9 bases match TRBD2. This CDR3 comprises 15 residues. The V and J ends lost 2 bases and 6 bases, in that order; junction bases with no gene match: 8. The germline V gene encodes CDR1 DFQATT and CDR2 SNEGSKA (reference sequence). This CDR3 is CSARYTGTSFNEQFF. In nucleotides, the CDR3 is TGCAGTGCTAGATACACCGGGACTAGCTTCAATGAGCAGTTCTTC.

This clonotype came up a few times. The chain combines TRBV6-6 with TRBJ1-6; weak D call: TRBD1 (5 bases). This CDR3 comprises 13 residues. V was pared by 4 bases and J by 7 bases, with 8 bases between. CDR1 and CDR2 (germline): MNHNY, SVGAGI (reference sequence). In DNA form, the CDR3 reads TGTGCCAGCAGTTCGGGGCAGAATTCACCCCTCCACTTT. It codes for CASSSGQNSPLHF.

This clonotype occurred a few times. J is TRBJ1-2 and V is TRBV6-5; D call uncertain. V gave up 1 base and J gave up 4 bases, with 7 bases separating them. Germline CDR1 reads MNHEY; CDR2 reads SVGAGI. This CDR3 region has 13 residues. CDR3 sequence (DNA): TGTGCCAGCAGTTACTTGGCCTTCTATGGCTACACCTTC. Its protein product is CASSYLAFYGYTF.